Included here is one T cell receptor (beta chain) sequence, with context. Deletions cut 5 bases from V and 7 bases from J, with 10 bases between. Germline V lookup: CDR1 SGHAT, CDR2 FQNNGV. The CDR3 is 12 amino acids. Researchers ran the PCR with 60 Vbeta and 13 Jbeta primers. Only in-frame clones appear in the TCRdb table, and some are missing; sequencing was by immunoSEQ multiplex PCR. The listing contains under 70,000 clones. This record comes from a study of cytomegalovirus exposure and HLA in healthy donors. The V and J genes are TRBV11-2 and TRBJ2-3; D not certain. This clonotype was obtained from a man between 50 and 59 years old in good health and CMV-seropositive. Source material: PBMCs. The CDR3 spells CASSSDSYTQYF. CDR3 bases: TGTGCCAGCAGCAGTGACTCCTATACGCAGTATTTT.